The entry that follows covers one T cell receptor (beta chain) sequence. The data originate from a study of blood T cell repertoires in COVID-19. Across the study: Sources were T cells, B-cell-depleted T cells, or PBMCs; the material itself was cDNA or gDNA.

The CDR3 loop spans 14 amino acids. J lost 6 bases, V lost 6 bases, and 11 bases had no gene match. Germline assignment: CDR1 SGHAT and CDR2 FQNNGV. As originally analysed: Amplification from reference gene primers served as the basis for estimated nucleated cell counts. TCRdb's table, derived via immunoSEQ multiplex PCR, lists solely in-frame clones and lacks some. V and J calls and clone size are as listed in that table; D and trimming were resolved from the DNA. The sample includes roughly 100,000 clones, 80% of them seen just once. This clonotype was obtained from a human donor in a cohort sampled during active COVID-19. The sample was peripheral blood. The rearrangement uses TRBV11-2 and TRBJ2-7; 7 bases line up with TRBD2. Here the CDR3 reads CASSPSGTTGEQYF. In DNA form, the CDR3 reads TGTGCCAGCAGTCCGTCCGGGACTACGGGCGAGCAGTACTTC.